The 30 T cell receptor beta chains reported below all come from one sample, sequenced in a study of blood T cell repertoires in COVID-19. Measured with immunoSEQ multiplex PCR; TCRdb has only the in-frame clones, and not every one. Here the sample spans approximately 100,000 clones, more than 80% being singletons. Input material: peripheral blood. The source of these receptors is a human donor in a cohort sampled during active COVID-19.

The chain recombines TRBV6-6 with TRBJ2-5; D is perhaps TRBD1 (6 bases). This CDR3 is built from 13 residues. V lost 10 bases and J 2 bases, leaving 14 bases between the germline ends. CDR1 is MNHNY, CDR2 SVGAGI, per germline (reference sequence). CDR3 region: CATTPQGQETQYF. The CDR3 bases are TGTGCCACCACCCCCCAGGGGCAAGAGACCCAGTACTTC.

This chain joins TRBV7-7 and TRBJ2-3; D is ambiguous. V gave up 1 base and J gave up 4 bases, with 9 bases separating them. The CDR3 is 14 amino acids. Germline V gives CDR1 SSHAT, CDR2 FNYEAQ (reference sequence). CDR3 in DNA: TGTGCCAGCAGCTTAGTGGGCAGTTCAGATACGCAGTATTTT. It encodes CASSLVGSSDTQYF.

This clone was counted a single time. The CDR3 region is CASSPLTFSGNTIYF. The CDR3 bases are TGTGCCAGCAGCCCCCTAACTTTCTCTGGAAACACCATATATTTT. This chain uses TRBV28 with TRBJ1-3; the D is unclear. V was pared by 6 bases and J by 0 bases, with 12 bases between. Germline V CDR1 and CDR2: MDHEN, SYDVKM. This CDR3 has 15 amino acids.

This clone has only a few counts. J is TRBJ2-1 and V is TRBV6-5; 14 bases map to TRBD2. The ends lost 2 bases at V and 7 bases at J; junction bases unmatched: 1. The CDR3 extends over 15 amino acids. Germline CDR1 and CDR2: MNHEY and SVGAGI. CDR3: CASSYRLAGGNEQFF. DNA of the CDR3: TGTGCCAGCAGTTACCGACTAGCGGGAGGGAATGAGCAGTTCTTC.

This rearrangement joins TRBV28 to TRBJ2-2; D is possibly TRBD2 (7 bases). The CDR3 extends over 17 amino acids. Trimming took off 7 bases at V and 2 bases at J, with 20 bases between the two ends. CDR1 MDHEN and CDR2 SYDVKM come from the germline V gene. The CDR3 is CASTQMRGGLNTGELFF. The CDR3 coding sequence is TGTGCCAGCACCCAGATGAGGGGGGGACTCAACACCGGGGAGCTGTTTTTT.

The V and J genes are TRBV13 and TRBJ1-1, with 8 nucleotides matching TRBD1. Per germline, CDR1 PRHDT and CDR2 FYEKMQ (reference sequence). The CDR3 has 14 amino acids. The ends lost 4 bases at V and 0 bases at J; junction bases unmatched: 1. The DNA of the CDR3 is TGTGCCAGCAGCTGGGGACAGGTGAACACTGAAGCTTTCTTT. Encoded protein: CASSWGQVNTEAFF.

The V and J genes are TRBV7-6 and TRBJ2-3; possibly TRBD1 for D (5 bases). The CDR3 consists of 14 residues. Trimming stripped 5 bases from V and 4 bases from J, with 13 bases between. The V gene's germline CDR1 is SGHVS and CDR2 FNYEAQ. CDR3 sequence (DNA): TGTGCCAGCAGCCCCAGGGCCAGTGCAGATACGCAGTATTTT. It is translated as CASSPRASADTQYF.

This clone was picked up one time. CDR3 bases: TGTGCCAGCAGGGGACAGACTGAAGCTTTCTTT. Translated, it gives CASRGQTEAFF. The chain joins TRBV27 to TRBJ1-1, with 7 bases lining up with TRBD1. V shed 6 bases, J shed 5 bases, and the junction held 0 bases outside the gene matches. The CDR3 is made up of 11 amino acids. CDR1 is MNHEY and CDR2 is SMNVEV in the germline V gene (reference sequence).

The chain joins TRBV14 to TRBJ2-5; 9 bases align to TRBD2. Trimming removed 4 bases from V and 9 bases from J; junction bases left unmatched: 12. Germline CDR1 reads SGHDN; CDR2 reads FVKESK. The CDR3 spans 15 residues. CDR3 DNA: TGTGCCAGCAGCCGAAAACATAGCGGGGGTGGGGCCCAGTACTTC. It encodes CASSRKHSGGGAQYF.

The J gene is TRBJ1-4, the V gene TRBV4-1; D unclear. The CDR3 consists of 18 residues. The germline gives CDR1 MGHRA, CDR2 YSYEKL. The V gene lost 4 bases and the J gene lost 4 bases, with 22 bases spanning the gap. The CDR3 spells CASSPVQAFKVYNEKLFF. CDR3 nucleotides: TGCGCCAGCAGCCCGGTTCAGGCCTTTAAGGTGTATAATGAAAAACTGTTTTTT.

CDR3 sequence reads: CASSRQGVYEQYF. The CDR3 DNA is TGTGCCAGCAGCCGACAGGGGGTCTACGAGCAGTACTTC. The V and J genes are TRBV12-3 or TRBV12-4 and TRBJ2-7; TRBD1 matches at 9 bases. Losses at the gene ends were 6 bases for V and 3 bases for J; bases not matched to a gene: 3. The CDR3 length is 13 residues.

The chain combines TRBV5-1 with TRBJ2-1, with D tentatively TRBD2 (7 bases). Germline V lookup: CDR1 SGHRS, CDR2 YFSETQ. With 1 base removed from V and 5 bases from J, the gap between germline ends came to 16 bases. The CDR3 consists of 16 residues. The CDR3 spells CASSLSGGPAHNEQFF. The CDR3 DNA sequence: TGCGCCAGCAGCTTGTCGGGGGGCCCCGCGCACAATGAGCAGTTCTTC. Full variable domain (outside the CDR3, taken from reference TRBV5-1 and TRBJ2-1): KAGVTQTPRYLIKTRGQQVTLSCSPISGHRSVSWYQQTPGQGLQFLFEYFSETQRNKGNFPGRFSGRQFSNSRSEMNVSTLELGDSALYLCASSLSGGPAHNEQFFGPGTRLTVL.

Written as DNA, the CDR3 is TGCGCCAGCAGCCCTCAGGGCGGAGGACAGGGGGCAGATACGCAGTATTTT. This encodes CASSPQGGGQGADTQYF. This chain uses TRBV4-3 with TRBJ2-3, with 10 bases fitting TRBD1. Germline trimming cut 4 bases from V and 4 bases from J; bases unmatched to any gene: 11. Germline values: CDR1 LGHNA, CDR2 YSLEER. This CDR3 is built from 17 residues.

V usage is TRBV7-2 and J usage is TRBJ2-1; D may be TRBD2 (6 bases). The V gene lost 4 bases and the J gene lost 15 bases, with 19 bases spanning the gap. This CDR3 is 13 amino acids long. The V gene's germline CDR1 is SGHTA and CDR2 FQGNSA. This CDR3 reads CASSSPDRDSRFF. The CDR3 nucleotides are TGTGCCAGCAGCTCCCCCGACCGGGACTCGCGGTTCTTC.

The chain is built from TRBV7-3 and TRBJ2-1, with D tentatively TRBD2 (6 bases). CDR1 is SGHTA, CDR2 FQGTGA, per germline. The CDR3 contains 13 residues. Trimming left V 5 bases short and J 10 bases short, with 15 bases between. The DNA for the CDR3 is TGTGCCAGCAGCCCCTCGTTAGGAGGGGAGCAGTTCTTC. This sequence encodes CASSPSLGGEQFF.

The chain couples TRBV7-3 to TRBJ2-1, with 11 bases aligning to TRBD2. The germline V gene has CDR1 SGHTA and CDR2 FQGTGA. V shed 4 bases and J 10 bases; nucleotides not matched to a gene: 15. The CDR3 consists of 17 residues. This CDR3 reads CASSSGTSGEFGREQFF. The CDR3 DNA is TGTGCCAGCAGCTCCGGGACTAGCGGAGAATTTGGGAGGGAGCAGTTCTTC.

This chain uses TRBV10-3 with TRBJ2-7; TRBD2 matches 9 bases. The CDR3 is 13 amino acids. Germline-derived CDR1 and CDR2 are ENHRY and SYGVKD. With 8 bases clipped from V and 4 bases from J, the junction kept 6 bases outside the gene matches. The CDR3 here is CAIGLAGNYEQYF. The CDR3 coding sequence is TGTGCCATCGGGCTAGCGGGAAATTACGAGCAGTACTTC.

J is TRBJ1-5 and V is TRBV7-8, with a possible D match to TRBD1 (5 bases). Looked up from germline, CDR1 is SGHVS and CDR2 is FQNEAQ. The ends were cut back, 2 bases at V and 2 bases at J, with 13 bases in the middle. The CDR3 runs to 16 residues. CDR3: CASSLWEGSGNQPQHF. CDR3 nucleotides: TGTGCCAGCAGCTTATGGGAGGGGTCGGGCAATCAGCCCCAGCATTTT.

The chain combines TRBV5-1 with TRBJ2-7, with 12 bases fitting TRBD1. The CDR3 runs to 16 residues. Germline CDR1 and CDR2: SGHRS and YFSETQ. The V gene end was trimmed by 7 bases and the J gene end by 0 bases; junction bases not matched to a gene: 8. Here the CDR3 reads CASAGTGGFSSYEQYF. The CDR3 coding sequence is TGCGCCAGCGCCGGGACAGGGGGCTTCAGCTCCTACGAGCAGTACTTC.

This sequence joins TRBV5-1 and TRBJ2-5, with 11 bases that match TRBD2. Trimming at V came to 4 bases and at J to 4 bases, leaving 9 bases not matched to a gene. The germline gives CDR1 SGHRS, CDR2 YFSETQ. The CDR3 contains 16 residues. The CDR3 nucleotides are TGCGCCAGCAGCCCTTCCATAGCGGGAGGGGCAGAGACCCAGTACTTC. Protein: CASSPSIAGGAETQYF.

The rearrangement joins TRBV4-2 to TRBJ2-1, with TRBD1 matching over 7 bases. Germline-derived CDR1 and CDR2 are LGHNA and YNFKEQ. The J segment lost 0 bases and the V segment lost 4 bases, leaving 3 bases of the junction unmatched. The CDR3 loop spans 15 amino acids. DNA of the CDR3: TGTGCCAGCAGCCCAGGGGGTATCTCCTACAATGAGCAGTTCTTC. This codes for CASSPGGISYNEQFF.

The chain carries TRBV7-2 and TRBJ2-7; the match to TRBD1 covers 7 bases. V lost 6 bases to trimming and J lost 4 bases; unmatched junction nucleotides: 0. CDR3 length: 11 residues. Germline values: CDR1 SGHTA, CDR2 FQGNSA. CDR3 loop: CASRQGYEQYF. Here the CDR3 DNA reads TGTGCCAGCAGACAGGGGTACGAGCAGTACTTC.

V usage is TRBV5-4 and J usage is TRBJ2-7; 9 bases map to TRBD1. CDR1 is SGHNT and CDR2 is YYREEE in the germline V gene (reference sequence). J lost 4 bases, V lost 4 bases, and 6 bases had no gene match. The CDR3 spans 14 residues. DNA of the CDR3: TGTGCCAGCAGCCAGGGACAGGGAAGGTACGAGCAGTACTTC. Residues: CASSQGQGRYEQYF.

The CDR3: CASSVTADRDEQYF. The CDR3 nucleotides read TGTGCCAGCAGCGTAACGGCGGACAGGGACGAGCAGTACTTC. The chain uses TRBV9 and TRBJ2-7, with 8 bases fitting TRBD1. This CDR3 has 14 residues. V shed 1 base, J shed 5 bases, and the junction held 5 bases outside the gene matches. Germline V lookup: CDR1 SGDLS, CDR2 YYNGEE.

The V and J genes are TRBV9 and TRBJ2-1; perhaps TRBD2 as D (6 bases). The CDR3 is 16 amino acids. Trimming removed 0 bases at V and 3 bases at J, with 13 bases between. CDR1 is SGDLS and CDR2 is YYNGEE in the germline V gene. The CDR3: CASSVGNGRYYNEQFF. In nucleotides, the CDR3 is TGTGCCAGCAGCGTAGGTAACGGGAGATACTACAATGAGCAGTTCTTC.

The chain is built from TRBV4-3 and TRBJ1-5, with D possibly TRBD1 on 5 matching bases. From germline, CDR1 is LGHNA and CDR2 YSLEER. The V end was cut by 0 bases, the J end by 5 bases, with 14 bases between. This CDR3 region has 16 residues. Here the CDR3 reads CASSQDRGRVDQPQHF. CDR3 in DNA: TGCGCCAGCAGCCAAGATCGCGGCAGGGTGGATCAGCCCCAGCATTTT.

This clone was observed once. V and J are TRBV5-1 and TRBJ2-1; TRBD1 matches 9 bases. Germline V CDR1 and CDR2: SGHRS, YFSETQ. The junction had 8 bases not matched to a gene; V was cut back by 4 bases and J by 6 bases. The CDR3 has 15 amino acids. CDR3 nucleotide sequence: TGCGCCAGCAGCACTGGGACAGGGCCTACCAATGAGCAGTTCTTC. It is translated as CASSTGTGPTNEQFF. The full variable domain, its missing parts supplied by reference TRBV5-1 and TRBJ2-1, is KAGVTQTPRYLIKTRGQQVTLSCSPISGHRSVSWYQQTPGQGLQFLFEYFSETQRNKGNFPGRFSGRQFSNSRSEMNVSTLELGDSALYLCASSTGTGPTNEQFFGPGTRLTVL.

This clone was recorded a few times. The chain uses TRBV7-2 and TRBJ1-2; D ambiguous. CDR3 size: 14 residues. V was trimmed by 1 base and J by 0 bases, leaving 6 bases between them. Germline assignment: CDR1 SGHTA and CDR2 FQGNSA. The chain's CDR3 is CASSLDRANYGYTF. The CDR3 bases are TGTGCCAGCAGCTTAGACAGAGCTAACTATGGCTACACCTTC.

This clone was detected a few times. This sequence joins TRBV6-1 and TRBJ2-3, with a weak D call TRBD2 (5 bases). This CDR3 contains 16 residues. Germline V gives CDR1 MNHNS, CDR2 SASEGT. Trimming took off 4 bases at V and 3 bases at J, with 17 bases between the two ends. The CDR3 sequence is CASSAGMGWGTDTQYF. CDR3 DNA sequence: TGTGCCAGCAGTGCGGGGATGGGATGGGGAACAGATACGCAGTATTTT.

With respect to this clone: Germline and junction disagree at one end, which may indicate a read error. The chain couples TRBV11-2 to TRBJ2-7; D possibly corresponds to TRBD2 (6 bases). Germline lookup yields CDR1 SGHAT and CDR2 FQNNGV. The CDR3 extends over 13 amino acids. The CDR3, as DNA: TGTGCCAGCAGCTTAGATCGAAAAGGCCGGGGGTTCTTC. It specifies CASSLDRKGRGFF.